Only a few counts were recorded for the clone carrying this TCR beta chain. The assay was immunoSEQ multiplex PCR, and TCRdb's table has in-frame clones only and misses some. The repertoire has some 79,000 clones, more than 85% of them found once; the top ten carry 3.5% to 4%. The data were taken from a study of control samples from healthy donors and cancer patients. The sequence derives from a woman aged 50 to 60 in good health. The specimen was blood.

For the CDR3, the DNA is TGCGCCAGCAGCCGCCGGTGGGGGGACGAGCAGTACTTC. It codes for CASSRRWGDEQYF. The chain links TRBV5-1 to TRBJ2-7; tentatively, D is TRBD2 (6 bases). Germline V CDR1 and CDR2: SGHRS, YFSETQ. CDR3 length: 13 amino acids. V was clipped by 4 bases and J by 5 bases, with 13 bases between them.